A selection of T cell receptor beta chains follows, all from one sample in a study of tissue T cells after allogeneic stem cell transplantation. Profiled with immunoSEQ multiplex PCR; TCRdb holds only in-frame clones, not every one. The table includes about 25,000 clones, over 70% detected once. Here the sequenced sample was tissue from the ileum, taken at autopsy. Receptors originate from a female donor older than 55 with lung cancer. Both conserved end residues are part of each CDR3. Fields, in order: V gene, D gene, J gene, clone size, CDR3 protein, CDR3 DNA. A D gene is named only where the DNA matches it firmly. Size is omitted from some rows. Given values are once, few, many or a class for expanded clones.

V: TRBV24-1; D: NA; J: TRBJ2-7; size: NA; CDR3: CATSDEDIPEQYF; DNA: TGTGCCACCAGTGATGAAGACATCCCCGAGCAGTACTTC
V: TRBV29-1; D: NA; J: TRBJ2-7; size: NA; CDR3: CSVEDPDSTYEQYF; DNA: TGCAGCGTTGAAGATCCGGACAGTACCTACGAGCAGTACTTC
V: TRBV30; D: NA; J: TRBJ1-2; size: NA; CDR3: CAWAGTANRDTF; DNA: TGTGCCTGGGCCGGGACGGCTAACCGGGACACCTTC
V: TRBV18; D: TRBD1; J: TRBJ1-2; size: NA; CDR3: CASSPGQGVGGYTF; DNA: TGTGCCAGCTCACCGGGACAGGGAGTGGGTGGCTACACCTTC
V: TRBV2; D: NA; J: TRBJ2-2; size: few; CDR3: CASSEGEVGSDTGELFF; DNA: TGTGCCAGCAGTGAAGGGGAAGTAGGATCGGACACCGGGGAGCTGTTTTTT
V: TRBV7-6; D: NA; J: TRBJ1-1; size: few; CDR3: CASSLAQSRQGVGAFF; DNA: TGTGCCAGCAGCTTAGCCCAATCCCGCCAGGGAGTTGGAGCTTTCTTT
V: TRBV19; D: TRBD1; J: TRBJ1-4; size: NA; CDR3: CASGGTGGPEKLFF; DNA: TGTGCCAGCGGGGGGACAGGGGGCCCTGAAAAACTGTTTTTT
V: TRBV5-4; D: TRBD2; J: TRBJ2-6; size: NA; CDR3: CASSPGTSGSLFSGANVLTF; DNA: TGTGCCAGCAGCCCTGGGACTAGCGGGAGCCTTTTCTCTGGGGCCAACGTCCTGACTTTC
V: TRBV15; D: NA; J: TRBJ2-7; size: NA; CDR3: CATSRGRGLSNYEQYF; DNA: TGTGCCACCAGCAGAGGCCGGGGACTCTCAAATTACGAGCAGTACTTC
V: TRBV5-4; D: TRBD2; J: TRBJ2-1; size: NA; CDR3: CASTKASGRTRNEQFF; DNA: TGTGCCAGCACCAAGGCTAGCGGGAGAACAAGGAATGAGCAGTTCTTC
V: TRBV7-2; D: NA; J: TRBJ2-7; size: NA; CDR3: CASSLSPSYEQYF; DNA: TGTGCCAGCAGCCTCTCCCCTTCCTACGAGCAGTACTTC
V: TRBV7-9; D: TRBD2; J: TRBJ2-3; size: NA; CDR3: CASRRRLAGGRADTQYF; DNA: TGTGCCAGCAGACGGAGACTAGCGGGAGGGAGGGCGGATACGCAGTATTTT
V: TRBV11-3; D: TRBD2; J: TRBJ2-7; size: few; CDR3: CASSNSGRAGGQYF; DNA: TGTGCCAGCAGCAATAGCGGGAGGGCCGGGGGGCAGTACTTC
V: TRBV20-1; D: NA; J: TRBJ2-1; size: NA; CDR3: CSASGGPSNNEQFF; DNA: TGCAGTGCTAGTGGAGGGCCTTCAAACAATGAGCAGTTCTTC
V: TRBV11-2; D: TRBD2; J: TRBJ2-7; size: medium-sized; CDR3: CASSLEASGDSYEQYF; DNA: TGTGCCAGCAGCTTAGAGGCTAGCGGGGACTCCTACGAGCAGTACTTC
V: TRBV7-3; D: TRBD2; J: TRBJ2-1; size: few; CDR3: CASSLTSGGNNEQFF; DNA: TGTGCCAGCAGCTTAACTAGCGGGGGAAACAATGAGCAGTTCTTC
V: TRBV7-6; D: NA; J: TRBJ2-5; size: few; CDR3: CASSLTADFQETQYF; DNA: TGTGCCAGCAGCTTAACTGCGGATTTCCAAGAGACCCAGTACTTC
V: TRBV2; D: TRBD1; J: TRBJ2-7; size: few; CDR3: CASSRDRGLDEQYF; DNA: TGTGCCAGCAGTCGGGACAGGGGATTAGACGAGCAGTACTTC
V: TRBV27; D: NA; J: TRBJ2-1; size: NA; CDR3: CASSLRASSYNEQFF; DNA: TGTGCCAGCAGTTTACGCGCTAGCTCCTACAATGAGCAGTTCTTC
V: TRBV6-5; D: NA; J: TRBJ1-6; size: NA; CDR3: CASYGQIHNSPLHF; DNA: TGTGCCAGCTACGGACAGATACATAATTCACCCCTCCACTTT
V: TRBV2; D: NA; J: TRBJ2-7; size: NA; CDR3: CASSEEAYEQYF; DNA: TGTGCCAGCAGTGAGGAAGCCTACGAGCAGTACTTC
V: TRBV7-3; D: NA; J: TRBJ1-1; size: NA; CDR3: CASSFDSITEAFF; DNA: TGTGCCAGCAGCTTTGACAGCATTACTGAAGCTTTCTTT